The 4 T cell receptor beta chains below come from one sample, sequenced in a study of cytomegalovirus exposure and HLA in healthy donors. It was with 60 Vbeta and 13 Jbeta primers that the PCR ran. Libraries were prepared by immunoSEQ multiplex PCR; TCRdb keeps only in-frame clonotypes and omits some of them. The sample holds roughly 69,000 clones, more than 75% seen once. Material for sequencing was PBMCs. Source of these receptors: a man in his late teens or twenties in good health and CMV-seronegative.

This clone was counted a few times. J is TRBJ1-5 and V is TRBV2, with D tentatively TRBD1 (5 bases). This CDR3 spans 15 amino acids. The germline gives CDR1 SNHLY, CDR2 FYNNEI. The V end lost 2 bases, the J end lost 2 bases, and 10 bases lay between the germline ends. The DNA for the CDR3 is TGTGCCAGCAGTGAATGGGGACTAGGCAATCAGCCCCAGCATTTT. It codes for CASSEWGLGNQPQHF.

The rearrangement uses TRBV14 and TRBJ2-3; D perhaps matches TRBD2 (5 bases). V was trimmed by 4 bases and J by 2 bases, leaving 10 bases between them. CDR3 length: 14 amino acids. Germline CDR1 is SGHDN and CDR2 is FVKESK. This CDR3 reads CASSRTSDTDTQYF. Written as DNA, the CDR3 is TGTGCCAGCAGCCGAACTAGTGACACAGATACGCAGTATTTT. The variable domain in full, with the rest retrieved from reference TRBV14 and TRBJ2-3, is EAGVTQFPSHSVIEKGQTVTLRCDPISGHDNLYWYRRVMGKEIKFLLHFVKESKQDESGMPNNRFLAERTGGTYSTLKVQPAELEDSGVYFCASSRTSDTDTQYFGPGTRLTVL.

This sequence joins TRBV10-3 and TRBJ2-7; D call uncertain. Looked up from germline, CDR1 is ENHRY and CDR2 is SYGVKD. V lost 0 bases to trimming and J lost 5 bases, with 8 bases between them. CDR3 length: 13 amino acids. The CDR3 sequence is CAISESNGHEQYV. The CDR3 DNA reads TGTGCCATCAGTGAGTCCAATGGGCACGAGCAGTACGTC.

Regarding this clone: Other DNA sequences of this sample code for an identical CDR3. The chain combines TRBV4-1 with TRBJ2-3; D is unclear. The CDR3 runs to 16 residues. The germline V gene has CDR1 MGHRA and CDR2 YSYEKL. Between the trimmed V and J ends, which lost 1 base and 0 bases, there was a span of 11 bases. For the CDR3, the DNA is TGCGCCAGCAGCCAAGTTAACCTAGTTAGCACAGATACGCAGTATTTT. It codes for CASSQVNLVSTDTQYF.